These 25 T cell receptor beta chains were sequenced from one sample in a study of blood T cell repertoires in COVID-19. Measured with immunoSEQ multiplex PCR; TCRdb has only the in-frame clones, and not every one. The sample shows 140,000 or so clones, roughly four fifths of them seen only once. Sequenced material: peripheral blood. The receptors were sampled from a woman of 80 years or more with acute or convalescent COVID-19.

The V gene is TRBV28, the J gene TRBJ2-5; 9 bases fit TRBD2. Germline V CDR1 and CDR2: MDHEN, SYDVKM. Losses at the gene ends were 6 bases for V and 3 bases for J; bases not matched to a gene: 2. The CDR3 loop spans 13 amino acids. CDR3 protein: CASRLAGKETQYF. The DNA of the CDR3 is TGTGCCAGCAGGCTAGCGGGGAAAGAGACCCAGTACTTC. Complete variable domain (other parts from reference TRBV28 and TRBJ2-5): DVKVTQSSRYLVKRTGEKVFLECVQDMDHENMFWYRQDPGLGLRLIYFSYDVKMKEKGDIPEGYSVSREKKERFSLILESASTNQTSMYLCASRLAGKETQYFGPGTRLLVL.

The chain employs TRBV28 and TRBJ2-5; 8 nucleotides line up with TRBD2. With V trimmed by 2 bases and J by 6 bases, 8 bases remained unmatched. The germline CDR1 and CDR2 sequences are MDHEN and SYDVKM. The CDR3 consists of 15 residues. CDR3 residues: CASSLGLATPQTQYF. CDR3 coding DNA: TGTGCCAGCAGTTTAGGACTAGCCACTCCACAGACCCAGTACTTC.

This sequence joins TRBV28 and TRBJ1-4; TRBD1 matches at 7 bases. CDR1 and CDR2 (germline): MDHEN, SYDVKM. V was clipped by 6 bases and J by 4 bases; unmatched bases: 8. The CDR3 spans 15 residues. The CDR3 reads CASRNPDRYNEKLFF. CDR3 sequence (DNA): TGTGCCAGCAGAAATCCGGACAGGTATAATGAAAAACTGTTTTTT.

This clone was seen a single time. This chain joins TRBV12-3 or TRBV12-4 and TRBJ1-5; D remains ambiguous. CDR3 size: 13 residues. V lost 6 bases, J lost 7 bases, and 13 bases lay in between. CDR3 DNA sequence: TGTGCCAGCAGACTAGAAACGGGGCAGCCCCAGCATTTT. Encoded protein: CASRLETGQPQHF.

The genes are TRBV28 and TRBJ1-6, with D unresolved. Germline CDR1 and CDR2: MDHEN and SYDVKM. Between the trimmed V and J ends, which lost 1 base and 2 bases, there was a span of 21 bases. The CDR3 loop spans 20 amino acids. CDR3 DNA: TGTGCCAGCAGTTTATCCCAGGCGTCAGCTCCATGGGCCTATAATTCACCCCTCCACTTT. Its translation is CASSLSQASAPWAYNSPLHF.

There are a few counts of this clone. This sequence joins TRBV18 and TRBJ2-1; D not certain. Germline-derived CDR1 and CDR2 are KGHSH and LQKENI. The CDR3 length is 16 residues. Between the trimmed V and J ends, which lost 0 bases and 6 bases, there was a span of 15 bases. The CDR3 spells CASSPPAGGSGNEQFF. In nucleotides, the CDR3 is TGTGCCAGCTCACCACCCGCAGGTGGGTCAGGCAATGAGCAGTTCTTC.

The rearrangement links TRBV4-2 to TRBJ1-2; weak D call: TRBD1 (6 bases). Germline V gene data show CDR1 as LGHNA and CDR2 as YNFKEQ. Deletions cut 1 base from V and 7 bases from J, with 16 bases between. The CDR3 runs to 15 residues. CDR3 in amino acids: CASSQGGTGFGGYTF. The CDR3 DNA reads as TGTGCCAGCAGCCAAGGGGGAACAGGGTTCGGTGGCTACACCTTC.

The chain has TRBV5-1 and TRBJ1-4, with D possibly TRBD1 on 6 matching bases. The CDR3 runs to 14 residues. The germline CDR1 and CDR2 sequences are SGHRS and YFSETQ. V was cut by 4 bases and J by 6 bases, with 13 bases left in between. The CDR3 region has the DNA TGCGCCAGCAGCGCCAGGGGTGACGATGAAAAACTGTTTTTT. Its protein is CASSARGDDEKLFF.

This chain joins TRBV7-8 and TRBJ1-3; D gene unclear. Looked up from germline, CDR1 is SGHVS and CDR2 is FQNEAQ. This CDR3 region has 12 residues. V was cut by 1 base and J by 8 bases, with 6 bases left in between. The CDR3 DNA follows: TGTGCCAGCAGCTTAGGACGGGACACCATATATTTT. Its protein is CASSLGRDTIYF.

The V and J genes are TRBV30 and TRBJ2-7; weak D call: TRBD1 (5 bases). CDR1 and CDR2 from the germline V gene are GTSNPN and SVGIG (reference sequence). The CDR3 sequence is 15 residues long. V lost 0 bases and J 3 bases, leaving 15 bases between the germline ends. The CDR3 reads CAWSVHQGLFYEQYF. The CDR3 nucleotides read TGTGCCTGGAGTGTACACCAGGGTCTCTTCTACGAGCAGTACTTC.

The chain is built from TRBV28 and TRBJ1-1; 7 nucleotides match TRBD1. V was clipped by 2 bases and J by 8 bases; unmatched bases: 11. CDR3 length equals 15 residues. Germline CDR1 reads MDHEN; CDR2 reads SYDVKM. The CDR3 coding sequence is TGTGCCAGCAGTTTAACGGGACAGATACCTCTAGAAGCTTTCTTT. Its translation is CASSLTGQIPLEAFF.

The J gene is TRBJ1-3, the V gene TRBV27; a weak D match, TRBD1 (5 bases). CDR1 is MNHEY, CDR2 SMNVEV, per germline (reference sequence). V lost 8 bases to trimming and J lost 0 bases, with 8 bases between them. The CDR3 totals 13 residues. The DNA for the CDR3 is TGTGCCAGCGGTCAGGGCTCTGGAAACACCATATATTTT. Its protein product is CASGQGSGNTIYF.

J is TRBJ2-3 and V is TRBV19; 7 nucleotides match TRBD2. Germline V CDR1 and CDR2: LNHDA, SQIVND (reference sequence). Losses at the gene ends were 3 bases for V and 1 base for J; bases not matched to a gene: 16. The CDR3 consists of 19 residues. For the CDR3, the DNA is TGTGCCAGTAGTATCGGGAGGCTAGCAGCCCGGGCCCGCACAGATACGCAGTATTTT. This translates into CASSIGRLAARARTDTQYF.

The chain has TRBV27 and TRBJ2-1, with 7 bases lining up with TRBD2. Germline trimming cut 6 bases from V and 6 bases from J; bases unmatched to any gene: 8. Germline V gene lookup returns CDR1 MNHEY and CDR2 SMNVEV (reference sequence). The CDR3 has 14 residues. CDR3 sequence reads: CASSPRAGRNEQFF. The CDR3 DNA sequence: TGTGCCAGCAGCCCAAGAGCGGGACGCAATGAGCAGTTCTTC.

This rearrangement joins TRBV15 to TRBJ2-3; 8 bases map to TRBD2. The CDR3 spans 17 residues. Germline CDR1 reads LNHNV; CDR2 reads YYDKDF (reference sequence). V trimming: 2 bases; J trimming: 4 bases; junction bases outside the gene matches: 11. The CDR3 reads CATSRTGLAVFPDTQYF. The CDR3, as DNA: TGTGCCACCAGCAGAACCGGACTAGCAGTTTTTCCAGATACGCAGTATTTT.

The rearrangement links TRBV4-2 to TRBJ2-7; 8 bases agree with TRBD1. The germline CDR1 and CDR2 sequences are LGHNA and YNFKEQ. V lost 0 bases to trimming and J lost 3 bases; unmatched junction nucleotides: 10. CDR3 size: 17 residues. The CDR3 sequence: CASSQDRRGQGDYEQYF. The DNA of the CDR3 is TGTGCCAGCAGCCAAGATAGACGCGGACAGGGCGACTACGAGCAGTACTTC.

The count of this clone is one. The V and J genes are TRBV3-1 (or the pseudogene TRBV3-2) and TRBJ2-1, with 9 bases identical to TRBD2. This CDR3 contains 15 residues. Germline V gene lookup returns CDR1 LGHDT and CDR2 YNNKEL (reference sequence). Trimming removed 1 base from V and 9 bases from J; junction bases left unmatched: 7. CDR3 sequence: CASSQGLAGSGEQFF. CDR3 nucleotides: TGTGCCAGCAGCCAAGGGCTAGCGGGATCCGGTGAGCAGTTCTTC.

This clone was observed a few times. This rearrangement joins TRBV5-1 to TRBJ1-1; the D gene is possibly TRBD1 (6 bases). Trimming removed 4 bases from V and 4 bases from J, with 14 bases in between. The CDR3 length is 14 residues. Germline V lookup: CDR1 SGHRS, CDR2 YFSETQ. CDR3 in amino acids: CASSMGAGGTEAFF. CDR3 sequence (DNA): TGCGCCAGCAGCATGGGGGCCGGGGGCACTGAAGCTTTCTTT.

The chain couples TRBV5-1 to TRBJ2-2, with TRBD2 matching over 10 bases. Germline CDR1 reads SGHRS; CDR2 reads YFSETQ. V was pared by 5 bases and J by 2 bases, with 6 bases of the junction left unmatched. The CDR3 contains 16 residues. CDR3 nucleotide sequence: TGCGCCAGCAGTCCCGCTAGCGGGGGCAACACCGGGGAGCTGTTTTTT. This translates into CASSPASGGNTGELFF.

The chain recombines TRBV5-8 with TRBJ2-7, with D perhaps matching TRBD1 (6 bases). CDR1 SGHTS and CDR2 YDEGEE come from the germline V gene. The CDR3 is 17 amino acids. V was cut by 3 bases and J by 2 bases, with 21 bases left in between. CDR3 region: CASSSYRSRGTAYEQYF. DNA of the CDR3: TGTGCCAGCAGCTCGTACAGAAGCAGGGGTACGGCCTACGAGCAGTACTTC.

This chain uses TRBV5-1 with TRBJ2-1; TRBD1 might be the D (6 bases). Germline lookup yields CDR1 SGHRS and CDR2 YFSETQ. There are 13 residues in the CDR3. The V end lost 2 bases, the J end lost 5 bases, and 8 bases lay between the germline ends. Here the CDR3 reads CASSFGQNNEQFF. The CDR3, as DNA: TGCGCCAGCAGCTTTGGACAGAACAATGAGCAGTTCTTC.

The rearrangement joins TRBV9 to TRBJ2-7; 9 bases map to TRBD1. The germline V gene has CDR1 SGDLS and CDR2 YYNGEE. The CDR3 is made up of 17 amino acids. V shed 2 bases, J shed 5 bases, and the junction held 14 bases outside the gene matches. The CDR3 DNA follows: TGTGCCAGCAGCGTTTCCCTTTCGGGACAGGGTGTCCACGAGCAGTACTTC. This encodes CASSVSLSGQGVHEQYF.

The chain carries TRBV2 and TRBJ2-2; TRBD1 matches at 7 bases. Germline CDR1 and CDR2: SNHLY and FYNNEI. V gave up 5 bases and J gave up 8 bases; unmatched junction bases: 8. The CDR3 consists of 14 residues. The DNA of the CDR3 is TGTGCCAGCAGTACGGACAGGAGAGGGGGGGAGCTGTTTTTT. It is translated as CASSTDRRGGELFF.

V usage is TRBV18 and J usage is TRBJ1-6; perhaps TRBD1 as D (6 bases). CDR1 and CDR2 (germline): KGHSH, LQKENI. V was cut by 2 bases and J by 5 bases, with 10 bases left in between. This CDR3 contains 15 residues. In nucleotides, the CDR3 is TGTGCCAGCTCACCATGGGACAAAGATAATTCACCCCTCCACTTT. Translation gives CASSPWDKDNSPLHF.

The rearrangement uses TRBV27 and TRBJ2-3; 7 bases match TRBD1. CDR1 is MNHEY, CDR2 SMNVEV, per germline (reference sequence). The ends lost 5 bases at V and 14 bases at J; junction bases unmatched: 22. The CDR3 loop spans 16 amino acids. The CDR3 is CASSPTQGFEGYNPYF. The DNA for the CDR3 is TGTGCCAGCAGTCCGACACAGGGGTTCGAGGGGTACAACCCGTATTTT.